This T cell receptor beta chain was found in a study of shared clonotypes between healthy human individuals. Sequencing used immunoSEQ multiplex PCR; TCRdb keeps in-frame clones, though not all of them. The table includes about 490,000 clones, around 80% detected once. Healthy adults negative for HIV, lacking recent acute infections or vaccinations, served as donors. Germline V gene sequence: CDR1 SGHDT, CDR2 YYEEEE. The ends were cut back, 4 bases at V and 2 bases at J, with 8 bases in the middle. This CDR3 comprises 13 residues. The rearrangement joins TRBV5-6 to TRBJ2-3; D gene uncertain. The receptor was isolated from a woman between 40 and 50 years old in good health. Some clones in this sample may be carry-over from other donors' samples. The sample taken for sequencing was PBMCs. CDR3 bases: TGTGCCAGCAGCCCCTCCCACACAGATACGCAGTATTTT. Protein sequence: CASSPSHTDTQYF. Together with reference TRBV5-6 and TRBJ2-3, the CDR3 gives the full variable domain: DAGVTQSPTHLIKTRGQQVTLRCSPKSGHDTVSWYQQALGQGPQFIFQYYEEEERQRGNFPDRFSGHQFPNYSSELNVNALLLGDSALYLCASSPSHTDTQYFGPGTRLTVL.